This T cell receptor (beta chain) was sequenced in a study of blood T cells in healthy people across ages. Study-wide points: Older age went with lower TCR beta diversity per million T cells, in a roughly linear way. The unsorted PBMCs prevented any conclusive comparison of naive versus antigen-experienced cells.

A sample-barcoded 5' primer and a J-beta primer mix were used in a second PCR of roughly 7 to 12 cycles. Unique molecular identifiers of 12 random nucleotides labeled each cDNA. A single record per CDR3 protein comes from TCRdb applying MiXCR to the 5' RACE reads. This table has 950,000 to 1,200,000 distinct CDR3 sequences, around two fifths appearing once. Turning to this clonotype: Its cognate antigen is unknown.

CDR3 length: 15 amino acids. CDR1 and CDR2 from the germline V gene are SGHRS and YFSETQ. Trimming pared 0 bases from V and 6 bases from J, leaving 12 bases between. Samples each yielded at least 5.5 micrograms of total RNA. The sequenced material came from blood. The receptor was derived from a man between 18 and 35 years old in good health. The chain employs TRBV5-1 and TRBJ1-4, with D tentatively TRBD1 (5 bases). CDR3 DNA: TGCGCCAGCAGCTTGGCTGGGGCGACGGATGAAAAACTGTTTTTT. This gives the protein CASSLAGATDEKLFF.